Listed here are 32 T cell receptor beta chains from one sample, sequenced in a study of beta chain features in type 1 diabetes. What was sequenced were expressed TCRB transcripts, since all of the isolated RNA had been reverse transcribed. Profiling relied on immunoSEQ multiplex PCR, and the TCRdb table lists in-frame clones only, not all of them. The table shows about 110,000 clones, with roughly 43% occurring only once. The sample was stem cell memory CD4+ T cells from blood. The receptors stem from a woman under 30 in good health.

This clone has only a few counts. This chain joins TRBV9 and TRBJ1-2; 8 bases agree with TRBD1. V shed 4 bases and J 4 bases; nucleotides not matched to a gene: 3. Germline-derived CDR1 and CDR2 are SGDLS and YYNGEE. This CDR3 region has 13 residues. The CDR3 nucleotides read TGTGCCAGCAGCCCAGGGACAGGCTATGGCTACACCTTC. It is translated as CASSPGTGYGYTF. Combining the CDR3 with reference TRBV9 and TRBJ1-2 gives the whole variable domain DSGVTQTPKHLITATGQRVTLRCSPRSGDLSVYWYQQSLDQGLQFLIQYYNGEERAKGNILERFSAQQFPDLHSELNLSSLELGDSALYFCASSPGTGYGYTFGSGTRLTVV.

V usage is TRBV15 and J usage is TRBJ2-7; D gene ambiguous. V was pared by 0 bases and J by 6 bases, with 6 bases between. This CDR3 region has 12 residues. The V gene's germline CDR1 is LNHNV and CDR2 YYDKDF (reference sequence). As DNA, the CDR3 is TGTGCCACCAGCAGAGATGTCCGCGAGCAGTACTTC. This codes for CATSRDVREQYF.

V usage is TRBV7-9 and J usage is TRBJ2-7; the D gene is possibly TRBD1 (6 bases). Trimming cost V 5 bases and J 0 bases, with 11 bases left between them. The CDR3 is made up of 14 amino acids. Germline CDR1 is SEHNR and CDR2 is FQNEAQ (reference sequence). For the CDR3, the DNA is TGTGCCAGCAGCCGCGACAGGAACTCCTACGAGCAGTACTTC. This sequence encodes CASSRDRNSYEQYF.

The gene calls are TRBV19 and TRBJ2-1; maybe TRBD2 (6 bases). The CDR3 covers 15 residues. Germline CDR1 reads LNHDA; CDR2 reads SQIVND (reference sequence). The V end lost 3 bases, the J end lost 7 bases, and 16 bases lay between the germline ends. Written as DNA, the CDR3 is TGTGCCAGTAGTATTCGCGGGGAGGCCCTTAATGAGCAGTTCTTC. This translates into CASSIRGEALNEQFF.

The V and J genes are TRBV5-1 and TRBJ2-2; D uncertain. The CDR3 is 13 amino acids. V shed 4 bases and J shed 0 bases, with 4 bases lying between them. Per germline, CDR1 SGHRS and CDR2 YFSETQ. Written as DNA, the CDR3 is TGCGCCAGCAGCCCCGCGAACACCGGGGAGCTGTTTTTT. As protein: CASSPANTGELFF. The full variable domain, with the rest looked up from reference TRBV5-1 and TRBJ2-2, is KAGVTQTPRYLIKTRGQQVTLSCSPISGHRSVSWYQQTPGQGLQFLFEYFSETQRNKGNFPGRFSGRQFSNSRSEMNVSTLELGDSALYLCASSPANTGELFFGEGSRLTVL.

The table lists this clone with a few counts. The CDR3 DNA sequence: TGTGCCAGCAGACGGGACAGGAGACAAGCGGGGAGCACAGATACGCAGTATTTT. It encodes CASRRDRRQAGSTDTQYF. The chain employs TRBV28 and TRBJ2-3; a weak D match, TRBD1 (8 bases). Trimming shortened V by 6 bases and J by 0 bases, and 22 bases separated the two germline ends. This CDR3 has 18 residues. The germline V gene has CDR1 MDHEN and CDR2 SYDVKM.

V is TRBV5-1 and J is TRBJ2-7; TRBD1 aligns across 8 bases. Germline CDR1 and CDR2: SGHRS and YFSETQ. Trimming took 2 bases from V and 7 from J; bases not matched to a gene: 11. The CDR3 is made up of 15 amino acids. CDR3 coding DNA: TGCGCCAGCAGCTTTCAACCCGGACAGGGAGCTGAGCAGTACTTC. This translates into CASSFQPGQGAEQYF.

This rearrangement joins TRBV29-1 to TRBJ1-2; tentatively, D is TRBD1 (6 bases). CDR1 SQVTM and CDR2 ANQGSEA come from the germline V gene. The CDR3 loop spans 17 amino acids. Deletions cut 6 bases from V and 6 bases from J, with 29 bases between. The CDR3, as DNA: TGCAGCGTCCGTCCGTACCGGGACATGGATGCAAAACATGGCTACACCTTC. Protein product: CSVRPYRDMDAKHGYTF.

This chain connects TRBV5-1 to TRBJ2-3; 8 nucleotides line up with TRBD2. The V segment lost 3 bases and the J segment 2 bases; nucleotides outside the gene matches: 2. The germline V gene encodes CDR1 SGHRS and CDR2 YFSETQ. This CDR3 region has 14 residues. This CDR3 reads CASSWGLDTDTQYF. The CDR3, as DNA: TGCGCCAGCAGCTGGGGACTAGACACAGATACGCAGTATTTT.

This clone was seen more than once but under ten times. The J gene is TRBJ2-1, the V gene TRBV29-1; TRBD1 agrees at 9 bases. Germline trimming cut 5 bases from V and 3 bases from J; bases unmatched to any gene: 11. The CDR3 sequence is 16 residues long. Looked up from germline, CDR1 is SQVTM and CDR2 is ANQGSEA. DNA of the CDR3: TGCAGCGTTAGCCCACTACAGGGGGCGGTCTACAATGAGCAGTTCTTC. It yields the protein CSVSPLQGAVYNEQFF.

In DNA, the CDR3 is TGCGCCAGCACCTGGCTAGACCCCGATGAAGCTTTCTTT. Translating it yields CASTWLDPDEAFF. The V and J genes are TRBV5-1 and TRBJ1-1; D not resolved. V was pared by 6 bases and J by 7 bases, with 16 bases between. Per the germline V gene, CDR1 is SGHRS and CDR2 is YFSETQ. The CDR3 consists of 13 residues.

V is TRBV28 and J is TRBJ2-7; tentative D call: TRBD1 (5 bases). V was cut by 3 bases and J by 3 bases, with 12 bases left in between. The germline gives CDR1 MDHEN, CDR2 SYDVKM. The CDR3 spans 14 residues. DNA for the CDR3: TGTGCCAGCAGTTTCCTAGGGGATTTCTACGAGCAGTACTTC. It is translated as CASSFLGDFYEQYF.

This clone was observed a handful of times. The V call is TRBV7-2, the J call TRBJ2-5; D possibly corresponds to TRBD1 (6 bases). This CDR3 region has 17 residues. Per germline, CDR1 SGHTA and CDR2 FQGNSA. Between the trimmed V and J ends, which lost 3 bases and 5 bases, there was a span of 22 bases. CDR3 in amino acids: CASSFRPRRVQGETQYF. The CDR3 coding sequence is TGTGCCAGCAGCTTCCGCCCACGTCGGGTCCAGGGGGAGACCCAGTACTTC.

This clone has only a few counts. This chain joins TRBV7-9 and TRBJ2-3, with a tentative D call TRBD1 (6 bases). The ends were cut back, 6 bases at V and 0 bases at J, with 10 bases in the middle. Looked up from germline, CDR1 is SEHNR and CDR2 is FQNEAQ (reference sequence). The CDR3 is made up of 14 amino acids. The CDR3 loop is CASSYGQSTDTQYF. DNA of the CDR3: TGTGCCAGCAGTTATGGACAGAGCACAGATACGCAGTATTTT.

The gene calls are TRBV7-2 and TRBJ2-5; no clear D. Deletions cut 5 bases from V and 7 bases from J, with 11 bases between. The CDR3 has 12 amino acids. Per the germline V gene, CDR1 is SGHTA and CDR2 is FQGNSA. The CDR3 spells CASSRLEATQYF. CDR3 coding DNA: TGTGCCAGCAGCCGACTTGAGGCGACCCAGTACTTC.

This clone was seen a few times. One end of the junction does not line up with germline, which may come from a read error. Here the CDR3 reads CAISTAGAGQPQHF. CDR3 coding DNA: TGTGCCATCAGTACAGCGGGCGCGGGTCAGCCCCAGCATTTT. The rearrangement links TRBV6-6 to TRBJ1-5; D is unclear. Germline V gene lookup returns CDR1 MNHNY and CDR2 SVGAGI (reference sequence). CDR3 size: 14 residues.

The chain links TRBV11-2 to TRBJ2-5; D remains ambiguous. CDR3 size: 12 residues. V gave up 5 bases and J gave up 5 bases, with 9 bases separating them. Germline CDR1 and CDR2: SGHAT and FQNNGV. The CDR3: CASSPHRETQYF. CDR3 sequence (DNA): TGTGCCAGCAGCCCCCACCGGGAGACCCAGTACTTC.

The rearrangement links TRBV7-9 to TRBJ1-1; D call uncertain. V dropped 6 bases and J dropped 1 base, with 15 bases sitting between them. The CDR3 is made up of 15 amino acids. CDR1 is SEHNR, CDR2 FQNEAQ, per germline (reference sequence). The CDR3 sequence is CASSPGSYSNTEAFF. In DNA form, the CDR3 reads TGTGCCAGCAGTCCCGGGAGTTATTCGAACACTGAAGCTTTCTTT. Complete variable domain (other parts from reference TRBV7-9 and TRBJ1-1): DTGVSQNPRHKITKRGQNVTFRCDPISEHNRLYWYRQTLGQGPEFLTYFQNEAQLEKSRLLSDRFSAERPKGSFSTLEIQRTEQGDSAMYLCASSPGSYSNTEAFFGQGTRLTVV.

The rearrangement uses TRBV10-3 and TRBJ2-7; D possibly corresponds to TRBD2 (6 bases). The ends were cut back, 10 bases at V and 6 bases at J, with 25 bases in the middle. CDR1 is ENHRY, CDR2 SYGVKD, per germline. This CDR3 contains 15 residues. The DNA of the CDR3 is TGTGCCACCTCTTCCTCAGCGGGCCAACCCTCCGAGCAGTACTTC. It specifies CATSSSAGQPSEQYF.

The chain couples TRBV7-9 to TRBJ1-2; 10 bases are a match to TRBD1. Germline V lookup: CDR1 SEHNR, CDR2 FQNEAQ (reference sequence). Trimming at V came to 4 bases and at J to 1 base, leaving 3 bases not matched to a gene. This CDR3 contains 15 residues. The CDR3, as DNA: TGTGCCAGCAGCTCCCGGACAGGGGGTAACTATGGCTACACCTTC. Protein product: CASSSRTGGNYGYTF.

V is TRBV11-1 and J is TRBJ1-2, with D tentatively TRBD1 (5 bases). Trimming took off 4 bases at V and 8 bases at J, with 17 bases between the two ends. The CDR3 covers 14 residues. The germline V gene encodes CDR1 SGHAT and CDR2 FQDESV (reference sequence). The CDR3 loop reads CASSSLSREGGYTF. The CDR3 DNA reads as TGTGCCAGCAGCTCCCTCTCCAGGGAAGGAGGCTACACCTTC.

There are a few counts of this clone. The chain employs TRBV5-4 and TRBJ2-5; 11 nucleotides match TRBD1. Germline-derived CDR1 and CDR2 are SGHNT and YYREEE (reference sequence). The CDR3 spans 15 residues. After removal of 6 bases from V and 2 bases from J, the junction contained 6 bases not matched to a gene. The CDR3 region has the DNA TGTGCCAGCAAGGACAGGGGGCGTGATCAAGAGACCCAGTACTTC. It is translated as CASKDRGRDQETQYF.

The sample holds one count of this clone. The chain links TRBV28 to TRBJ2-3; tentatively, D is TRBD2 (5 bases). Per the germline V gene, CDR1 is MDHEN and CDR2 is SYDVKM. The CDR3 totals 15 residues. V was clipped by 2 bases and J by 3 bases, with 12 bases between them. CDR3 nucleotides: TGTGCCAGCAGTTTAGTTCGGGGAAGGACAGATACGCAGTATTTT. It yields the protein CASSLVRGRTDTQYF.

The chain recombines TRBV11-2 with TRBJ1-5; D remains unclear. The CDR3 is 15 amino acids. CDR1 is SGHAT, CDR2 FQNNGV, per germline. V gave up 1 base and J gave up 1 base, with 8 bases separating them. CDR3 nucleotides: TGTGCCAGCAGCTTAGGCGGGTTAAGCAATCAGCCCCAGCATTTT. Protein: CASSLGGLSNQPQHF.

The chain has TRBV18 and TRBJ2-1, with a possible D match to TRBD1 (6 bases). Looked up from germline, CDR1 is KGHSH and CDR2 is LQKENI. V gave up 4 bases and J gave up 5 bases, with 9 bases separating them. The CDR3 loop spans 13 amino acids. The DNA for the CDR3 is TGTGCCAGCTCACAGGGGGAAAACAATGAGCAGTTCTTC. This sequence encodes CASSQGENNEQFF.

CDR3: CASSQRLAGGIYNEQFF. The DNA for the CDR3 is TGTGCCAGCAGCCAACGATTAGCGGGAGGGATATACAATGAGCAGTTCTTC. The genes are TRBV14 and TRBJ2-1, with 11 nucleotides matching TRBD2. Germline CDR1 is SGHDN and CDR2 is FVKESK. The CDR3 runs to 17 residues. The J segment lost 4 bases and the V segment lost 2 bases, leaving 7 bases of the junction unmatched.

This chain links TRBV5-1 with TRBJ2-5, with a possible D match to TRBD1 (5 bases). The DNA end is more similar to TRBJ2-7, so the J call may be wrong. The CDR3 contains 12 residues. The V gene's germline CDR1 is SGHRS and CDR2 YFSETQ. Here the CDR3 DNA reads TGCGCCAGCAGCTATCAGGGTTACGAGCAGTACTTC. This encodes CASSYQGYEQYF.

This chain connects TRBV28 to TRBJ1-1; D gene unclear. Germline loops: CDR1 MDHEN, CDR2 SYDVKM. With 7 bases removed from V and 7 bases from J, the gap between germline ends came to 13 bases. This CDR3 has 12 residues. CDR3 sequence: CASNIYGVEAFF. CDR3 in DNA: TGTGCCAGCAACATTTACGGGGTTGAAGCTTTCTTT. Full variable domain (outside the CDR3, taken from reference TRBV28 and TRBJ1-1): DVKVTQSSRYLVKRTGEKVFLECVQDMDHENMFWYRQDPGLGLRLIYFSYDVKMKEKGDIPEGYSVSREKKERFSLILESASTNQTSMYLCASNIYGVEAFFGQGTRLTVV.

This sequence joins TRBV29-1 and TRBJ2-5; TRBD2 aligns across 10 bases. The J call may be incorrect, as the DNA end agrees better with TRBJ2-7. CDR1 SQVTM and CDR2 ANQGSEA come from the germline V gene. The CDR3 loop spans 16 amino acids. This CDR3 reads CSVGGPAPSGRYEQYF. The CDR3 coding sequence is TGCAGCGTTGGGGGGCCAGCTCCTAGCGGGAGATACGAGCAGTACTTC.

The V call is TRBV28, the J call TRBJ2-7; TRBD1 agrees at 7 bases. The CDR3 has 14 amino acids. Germline V lookup: CDR1 MDHEN, CDR2 SYDVKM. Trimming took 6 bases from V and 0 from J; bases not matched to a gene: 5. CDR3 sequence (DNA): TGTGCCAGCAGGGGGACAGATTACTCCTACGAGCAGTACTTC. The encoded protein is CASRGTDYSYEQYF.

This chain uses TRBV5-1 with TRBJ2-7, with 9 positions matching TRBD2. The CDR3 length is 16 residues. J lost 13 bases, V lost 0 bases, and 17 bases had no gene match. The germline gives CDR1 SGHRS, CDR2 YFSETQ. This CDR3 reads CASSLDPSMTSGRPYF. As DNA, the CDR3 is TGCGCCAGCAGCTTGGACCCCTCCATGACTAGCGGCAGACCATACTTC.

This clone was seen a handful of times. The rearrangement links TRBV11-2 to TRBJ2-2; D is ambiguous. The CDR3 consists of 11 residues. CDR1 SGHAT and CDR2 FQNNGV come from the germline V gene. V lost 3 bases to trimming and J lost 7 bases, with 3 bases between them. CDR3 protein: CASSFIGELFF. The CDR3 DNA follows: TGTGCCAGCAGCTTCATCGGGGAGCTGTTTTTT.